This T cell receptor (beta chain) was captured by sequencing in a study of T cell changes during pregnancy in multiple sclerosis. Assay used: immunoSEQ multiplex PCR; TCRdb lists only in-frame clones, some missing. The data hold roughly 89,000 clones, with 85% to 95% observed a single time. CDR1 and CDR2 (germline): SGHRS, YFSETQ. Losses at the gene ends were 4 bases for V and 4 bases for J; bases not matched to a gene: 10. This CDR3 is built from 15 residues. Sequenced here: peripheral blood, sampled in the third trimester of pregnancy. The sequence was obtained from a female donor with multiple sclerosis, enrolled in a pregnancy study. This chain joins TRBV5-1 and TRBJ1-2; 7 nucleotides line up with TRBD1. The CDR3 reads CASSTGQAQGYGYTF. In DNA, the CDR3 is TGCGCCAGCAGCACAGGACAGGCCCAAGGCTATGGCTACACCTTC.